Below, one T cell receptor (beta chain) is given with its context. The antigen is not known. These data originate in a study of cytomegalovirus exposure and HLA in healthy donors. Primers for the PCR totalled 60 Vbeta and 13 Jbeta. As handled by the study authors: In a later analysis, the count reached about 80 million unique TCR beta chains, with roughly 11 million shared. Assay used: immunoSEQ multiplex PCR; TCRdb lists only in-frame clones, some missing. The DNA was the basis for D and trimming; V, J and clone size are from that table. The sample lists more than 150,000 clones; 87% were seen once. The CDR3 runs 14 residues. In germline, CDR1 is SNHLY, CDR2 FYNNEI. Points from the study as a whole: Versus the approximately 720-donor mean, an Asian-associated ancestry cluster reportedly showed fewer N-insertions in a later analysis.

This chain uses TRBV2 with TRBJ2-5, with 11 bases aligning to TRBD2. The assigned J gene may be wrong: the sequence end matches TRBJ2-7 better. The sequenced sample was PBMCs. The sequence was collected from a girl under three years old in good health and CMV-seronegative. The CDR3 sequence is CASREGLAAYEQYF. DNA of the CDR3: TGTGCCAGCAGGGAGGGACTAGCGGCCTACGAGCAGTACTTC.